These 20 T cell receptor beta chains were sequenced from one sample in a study of blood T cells in healthy people across ages. Primers used in a second PCR of about 7 to 12 cycles were a sample-barcoded 5' primer and a J-beta primer mix. TCRdb used MiXCR to reprocess the 5' RACE reads, holding one entry per CDR3 protein. The table has over 750,000 distinct CDR3 sequences, around 25% seen once. This same sample was also part of a study on T cells of mothers and their children.

The sequencing input was blood. All receptors derive from a boy younger than 18 in good health.

This clonotype came up a few times. The chain has TRBV7-2 and TRBJ2-7, with TRBD2 matching 12 bases. CDR3 size: 17 residues. Trimming removed 3 bases from V and 0 bases from J; junction bases left unmatched: 6. Germline V CDR1 and CDR2: SGHTA, FQGNSA. The CDR3 coding sequence is TGTGCCAGCAGCTTTGTCTTGGGACTAGCGGGCTCCTACGAGCAGTACTTC. Protein sequence: CASSFVLGLAGSYEQYF.

The rearrangement uses TRBV6-2 or TRBV6-3 and TRBJ2-5; the match to TRBD2 covers 9 bases. The V segment lost 6 bases and the J segment 1 base; nucleotides outside the gene matches: 9. In germline, CDR1 is MNHEY, CDR2 SVGEGT. The CDR3 is 16 residues long. The CDR3 DNA follows: TGTGCCAGCAGAACCTTTCCTAGCGGGGCCCAAGAGACCCAGTACTTC. It translates to CASRTFPSGAQETQYF.

This clonotype has just a few counts. The J gene is TRBJ1-2, the V gene TRBV12-3 or TRBV12-4; D is unclear. The CDR3 spans 14 residues. The ends were cut back, 5 bases at V and 3 bases at J, with 13 bases in the middle. The CDR3 loop is CASSRSQTDYGYTF. CDR3 sequence (DNA): TGTGCCAGCAGTAGGTCCCAGACGGACTATGGCTACACCTTC.

The chain combines TRBV5-6 with TRBJ2-1, with D possibly matching TRBD2 (6 bases). CDR3 length: 15 residues. V dropped 0 bases and J dropped 6 bases, with 13 bases sitting between them. Germline V lookup: CDR1 SGHDT, CDR2 YYEEEE. The CDR3 protein is CASSLGLGALNEQFF. The CDR3, as DNA: TGTGCCAGCAGCTTGGGACTAGGCGCGCTCAATGAGCAGTTCTTC. Based on the CDR3 plus reference TRBV5-6 and TRBJ2-1, the full variable domain is DAGVTQSPTHLIKTRGQQVTLRCSPKSGHDTVSWYQQALGQGPQFIFQYYEEEERQRGNFPDRFSGHQFPNYSSELNVNALLLGDSALYLCASSLGLGALNEQFFGPGTRLTVL.

The J gene is TRBJ2-1, the V gene TRBV28; 12 positions match TRBD2. The germline V gene has CDR1 MDHEN and CDR2 SYDVKM. CDR3 size: 18 residues. The V segment lost 4 bases and the J segment 7 bases; nucleotides outside the gene matches: 14. CDR3 region: CASSWTSGTGNFRNEQFF. The CDR3 DNA sequence: TGTGCCAGCAGTTGGACTAGCGGGACGGGAAATTTCAGGAATGAGCAGTTCTTC. Full variable domain (missing parts from reference TRBV28 and TRBJ2-1): DVKVTQSSRYLVKRTGEKVFLECVQDMDHENMFWYRQDPGLGLRLIYFSYDVKMKEKGDIPEGYSVSREKKERFSLILESASTNQTSMYLCASSWTSGTGNFRNEQFFGPGTRLTVL.

The chain carries TRBV12-3 or TRBV12-4 and TRBJ2-5; D remains unclear. Trimming shortened V by 2 bases and J by 3 bases, and 10 bases separated the two germline ends. The CDR3 has 14 residues. CDR3 region: CASSLRQIEETQYF. CDR3 sequence (DNA): TGTGCCAGCAGTTTAAGACAAATAGAAGAGACCCAGTACTTC.

The V and J genes are TRBV6-2 or TRBV6-3 and TRBJ2-1; 11 nucleotides match TRBD2. V gave up 6 bases and J gave up 3 bases; unmatched junction bases: 7. This CDR3 comprises 16 residues. CDR1 is MNHEY and CDR2 is SVGEGT in the germline V gene. The CDR3 protein is CASSPGLAGLYNEQFF. The CDR3 DNA reads TGTGCCAGCAGCCCCGGACTAGCGGGCCTCTACAATGAGCAGTTCTTC.

Only a few counts were recorded for this clonotype. The chain recombines TRBV4-1 with TRBJ2-3, with unresolved D. The CDR3 consists of 14 residues. Germline assignment: CDR1 MGHRA and CDR2 YSYEKL. Trimming removed 0 bases from V and 9 bases from J, with 13 bases in between. The CDR3 spells CASSQEGPVTTQYF. In DNA, the CDR3 is TGCGCCAGCAGCCAAGAAGGGCCAGTAACCACGCAGTATTTT.

With respect to this clonotype: One end of the junction varies from germline; a read error may be responsible. The chain combines TRBV5-1 with TRBJ1-2; the D gene is possibly TRBD1 (5 bases). This CDR3 has 12 amino acids. Germline V gene lookup returns CDR1 SGHRS and CDR2 YFSETQ. The CDR3: CVSSLEGYGYTF. The CDR3, as DNA: TGCGTCAGCAGCTTGGAGGGGTATGGCTACACCTTC.

J is TRBJ2-3 and V is TRBV12-3 or TRBV12-4; D gene unclear. Between the trimmed V and J ends, which lost 7 bases and 6 bases, there was a span of 20 bases. The CDR3 covers 15 residues. The CDR3 protein is CASNLDGLSSDTQYF. Here the CDR3 DNA reads TGTGCCAGCAATCTGGACGGCCTCTCGTCTGATACGCAGTATTTT.

This clonotype was counted a few times. An end of the junction does not agree with germline; a read error may underlie this. The V gene is TRBV11-2, the J gene TRBJ2-4; a possible D gene is TRBD1 (6 bases). Germline assignment: CDR1 SGHAT and CDR2 FQNNGV. This CDR3 comprises 13 residues. In nucleotides, the CDR3 is TGTGCCAGCGGCTTAGGAGGACAGAACATTCAGTACTTC. The encoded protein is CASGLGGQNIQYF.

The sample holds a few counts of this clonotype. The V and J genes are TRBV20-1 and TRBJ2-3; 8 nucleotides agree with TRBD2. Trimming removed 0 bases from V and 3 bases from J; junction bases left unmatched: 5. This CDR3 comprises 15 residues. Germline-derived CDR1 and CDR2 are DFQATT and SNEGSKA (reference sequence). DNA of the CDR3: TGCAGTGCTAGAGAGGGGGGACTAGTTACAGATACGCAGTATTTT. It is translated as CSAREGGLVTDTQYF.

This clonotype came up a few times. The chain is built from TRBV7-3 and TRBJ2-7; D remains unclear. The germline gives CDR1 SGHTA, CDR2 FQGTGA. This CDR3 spans 14 amino acids. V dropped 1 base and J dropped 4 bases, with 11 bases sitting between them. The CDR3 region has the DNA TGTGCCAGCAGCTTAATGCCAAGTTCTTACGAGCAGTACTTC. Its translation is CASSLMPSSYEQYF.

CDR3 coding DNA: TGCAGTGAGAAAAGGGGCCAGGGAGGGTCACCCCTCCACTTT. Translation: CSEKRGQGGSPLHF. The genes are TRBV20-1 and TRBJ1-6; possibly TRBD1 for D (5 bases). The CDR3 has 14 residues. The V gene's germline CDR1 is DFQATT and CDR2 SNEGSKA (reference sequence). V gave up 7 bases and J gave up 10 bases, with 20 bases separating them.

This clonotype was counted at least ten times. The chain uses TRBV20-1 and TRBJ1-1; D ambiguous. The length of the CDR3 is 12 residues. Germline lookup yields CDR1 DFQATT and CDR2 SNEGSKA (reference sequence). Deletions cut 3 bases from V and 0 bases from J, with 5 bases between. Here the CDR3 DNA reads TGCAGTGCTAGGGGATTGAACACTGAAGCTTTCTTT. It specifies CSARGLNTEAFF.

The chain uses TRBV7-6 and TRBJ2-1, with D perhaps matching TRBD1 (7 bases). The DNA end is more similar to TRBJ2-7, so the J call may be wrong. This CDR3 contains 15 residues. Germline V gene sequence: CDR1 SGHVS, CDR2 FNYEAQ. In DNA, the CDR3 is TGTGCCAGCAGCTTAGCGTCAGGGGGACTCTACGAGCAGTACTTC. Translation: CASSLASGGLYEQYF.

V is TRBV9 and J is TRBJ1-2; D is possibly TRBD1 (5 bases). The CDR3 is 13 residues long. Trimming cost V 4 bases and J 7 bases, with 14 bases left between them. The germline CDR1 and CDR2 sequences are SGDLS and YYNGEE. CDR3 region: CASSQTEGLGYTF. The CDR3 region has the DNA TGTGCCAGCAGCCAGACAGAAGGACTTGGCTACACCTTC.

The rearrangement uses TRBV24-1 and TRBJ2-3, with D possibly being TRBD2 (5 bases). Germline-derived CDR1 and CDR2 are KGHDR and SFDVKD. The CDR3 consists of 14 residues. V gave up 6 bases and J gave up 5 bases, with 14 bases separating them. The CDR3 nucleotides are TGTGCCACCAGTCGCTCCAGCGGAAGAGATACGCAGTATTTT. Protein product: CATSRSSGRDTQYF.

The chain couples TRBV7-9 to TRBJ2-3; 7 nucleotides agree with TRBD2. From germline, CDR1 is SEHNR and CDR2 FQNEAQ (reference sequence). CDR3 length: 17 residues. V lost 1 base and J lost 2; bases outside the gene matches: 9. CDR3 sequence: CASSLGREPPFTDTQYF. CDR3 nucleotides: TGTGCCAGCAGCTTAGGGCGGGAGCCACCTTTCACAGATACGCAGTATTTT.

The chain carries TRBV6-1 and TRBJ2-5, with 8 bases that match TRBD2. The CDR3 length is 16 residues. J gave up 2 bases and V 5 bases, and 10 bases lay outside the gene matches. Germline V lookup: CDR1 MNHNS, CDR2 SASEGT. The CDR3 DNA follows: TGTGCCAGCAGTAGAGCGGGAGCCATCGATCAAGAGACCCAGTACTTC. It yields the protein CASSRAGAIDQETQYF.